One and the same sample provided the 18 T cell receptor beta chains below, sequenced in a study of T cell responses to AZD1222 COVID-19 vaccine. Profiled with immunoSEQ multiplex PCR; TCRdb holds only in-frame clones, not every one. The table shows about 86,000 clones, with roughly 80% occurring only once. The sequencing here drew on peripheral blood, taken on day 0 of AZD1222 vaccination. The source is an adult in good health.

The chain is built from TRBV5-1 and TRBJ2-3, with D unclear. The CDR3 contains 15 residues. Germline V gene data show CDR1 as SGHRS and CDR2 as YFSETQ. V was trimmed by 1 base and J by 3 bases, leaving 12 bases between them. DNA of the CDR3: TGCGCCAGCAGCTTGCTAGTGGGCGGAACAGATACGCAGTATTTT. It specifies CASSLLVGGTDTQYF.

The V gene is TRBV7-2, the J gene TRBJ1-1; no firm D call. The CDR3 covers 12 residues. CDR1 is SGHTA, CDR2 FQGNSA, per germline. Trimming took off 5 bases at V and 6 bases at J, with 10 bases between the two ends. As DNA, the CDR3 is TGTGCCAGCAGCGATGACACGGCTGAAGCTTTCTTT. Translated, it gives CASSDDTAEAFF.

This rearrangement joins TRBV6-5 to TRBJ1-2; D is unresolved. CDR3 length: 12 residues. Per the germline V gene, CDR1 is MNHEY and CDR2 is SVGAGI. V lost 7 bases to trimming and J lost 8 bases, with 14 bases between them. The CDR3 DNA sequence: TGTGCCAGCACCAATATCCGGCAAGGCTACACCTTC. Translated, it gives CASTNIRQGYTF.

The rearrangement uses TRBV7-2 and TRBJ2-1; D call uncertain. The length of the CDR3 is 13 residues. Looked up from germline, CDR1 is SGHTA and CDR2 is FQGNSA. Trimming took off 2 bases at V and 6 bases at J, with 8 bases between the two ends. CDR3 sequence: CASSLLAINEQFF. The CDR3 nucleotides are TGTGCCAGCAGCTTATTGGCTATCAATGAGCAGTTCTTC.

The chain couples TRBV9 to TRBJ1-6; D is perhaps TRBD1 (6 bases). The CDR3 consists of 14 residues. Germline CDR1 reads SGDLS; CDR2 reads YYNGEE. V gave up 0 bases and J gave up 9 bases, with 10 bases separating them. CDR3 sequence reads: CASSVEDRPSPLHF. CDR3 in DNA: TGTGCCAGCAGCGTAGAGGACAGACCTTCACCCCTCCACTTT.

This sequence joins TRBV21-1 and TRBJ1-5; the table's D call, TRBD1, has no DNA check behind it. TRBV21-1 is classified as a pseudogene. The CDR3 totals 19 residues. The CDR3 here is CASSKVGGGGWCSNQPQHF. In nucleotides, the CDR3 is TGTGCCAGCAGCAAAGTAGGAGGGGGCGGTTGGTGTAGCAATCAGCCCCAGCATTTT.

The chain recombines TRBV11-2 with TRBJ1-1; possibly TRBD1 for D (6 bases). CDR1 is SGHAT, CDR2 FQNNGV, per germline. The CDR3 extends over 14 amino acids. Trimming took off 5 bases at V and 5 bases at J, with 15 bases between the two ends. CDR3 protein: CASSPEWGATEAFF. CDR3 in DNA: TGTGCCAGCAGCCCCGAGTGGGGGGCGACTGAAGCTTTCTTT.

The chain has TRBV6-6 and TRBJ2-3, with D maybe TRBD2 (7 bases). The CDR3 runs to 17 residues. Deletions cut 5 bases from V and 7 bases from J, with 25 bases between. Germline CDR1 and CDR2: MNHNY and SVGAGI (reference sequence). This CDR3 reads CASSPLGGGRLENTQYF. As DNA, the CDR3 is TGTGCCAGCAGTCCCCTTGGGGGCGGGAGATTAGAGAATACGCAGTATTTT.

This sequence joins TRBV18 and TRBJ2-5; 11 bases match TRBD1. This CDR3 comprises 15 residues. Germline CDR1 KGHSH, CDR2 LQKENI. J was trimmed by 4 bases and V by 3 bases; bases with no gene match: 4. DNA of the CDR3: TGTGCCAGCTCACCGACCGGGACAGGGGGAGAGACCCAGTACTTC. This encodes CASSPTGTGGETQYF.

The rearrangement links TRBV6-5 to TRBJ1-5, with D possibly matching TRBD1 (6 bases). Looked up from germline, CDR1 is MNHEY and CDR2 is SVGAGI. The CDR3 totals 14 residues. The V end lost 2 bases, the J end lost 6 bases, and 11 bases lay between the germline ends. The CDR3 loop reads CASSYGGAGQPQHF. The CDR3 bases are TGTGCCAGCAGTTACGGGGGCGCGGGTCAGCCCCAGCATTTT.

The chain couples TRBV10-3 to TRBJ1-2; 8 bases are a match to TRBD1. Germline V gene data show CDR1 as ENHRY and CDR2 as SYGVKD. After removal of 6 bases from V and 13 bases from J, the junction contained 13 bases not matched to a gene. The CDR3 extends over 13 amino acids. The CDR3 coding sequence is TGTGCCATCAGGAACCCGGGACAGGAATGGAGCACCTTC. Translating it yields CAIRNPGQEWSTF.

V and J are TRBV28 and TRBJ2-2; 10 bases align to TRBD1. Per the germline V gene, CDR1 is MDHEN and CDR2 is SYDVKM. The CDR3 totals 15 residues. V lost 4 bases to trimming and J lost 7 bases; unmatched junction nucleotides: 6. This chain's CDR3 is CASSSPGQGVGELFF. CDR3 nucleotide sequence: TGTGCCAGCAGTTCCCCCGGACAGGGGGTCGGGGAGCTGTTTTTT.

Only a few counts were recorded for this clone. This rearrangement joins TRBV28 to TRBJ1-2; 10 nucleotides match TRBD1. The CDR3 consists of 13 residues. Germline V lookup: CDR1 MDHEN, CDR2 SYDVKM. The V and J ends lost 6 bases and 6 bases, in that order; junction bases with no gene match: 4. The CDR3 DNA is TGTGCCAGCAGGTCCGGGACAGGGGATGGCTACACCTTC. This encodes CASRSGTGDGYTF.

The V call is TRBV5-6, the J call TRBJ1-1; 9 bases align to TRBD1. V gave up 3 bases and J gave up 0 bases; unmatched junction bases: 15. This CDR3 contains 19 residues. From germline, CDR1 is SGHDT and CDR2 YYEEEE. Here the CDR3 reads CASSWGWSGTGRLNTEAFF. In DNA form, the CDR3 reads TGTGCCAGCAGCTGGGGCTGGAGCGGGACAGGGAGGTTGAACACTGAAGCTTTCTTT.

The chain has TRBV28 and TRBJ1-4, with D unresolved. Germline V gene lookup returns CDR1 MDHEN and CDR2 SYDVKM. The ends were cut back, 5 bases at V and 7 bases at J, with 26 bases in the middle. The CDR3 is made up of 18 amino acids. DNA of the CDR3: TGTGCCAGCAGTCCCCCCCCCGGTGTGGGCGGGTCGGGTGAAAAACTGTTTTTT. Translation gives CASSPPPGVGGSGEKLFF.

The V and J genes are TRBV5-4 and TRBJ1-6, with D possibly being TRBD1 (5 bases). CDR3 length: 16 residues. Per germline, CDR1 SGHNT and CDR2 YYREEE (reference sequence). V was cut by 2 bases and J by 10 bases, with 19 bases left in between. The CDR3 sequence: CASSFGGGLEGSPLHF. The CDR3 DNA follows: TGTGCCAGCAGCTTTGGAGGAGGGCTTGAGGGGTCACCCCTCCACTTT.

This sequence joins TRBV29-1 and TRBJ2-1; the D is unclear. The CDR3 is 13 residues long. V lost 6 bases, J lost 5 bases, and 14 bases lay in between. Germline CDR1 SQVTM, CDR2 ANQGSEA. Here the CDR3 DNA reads TGCAGCGTCTCAGGATACCAGGACAATGAGCAGTTCTTC. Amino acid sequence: CSVSGYQDNEQFF.

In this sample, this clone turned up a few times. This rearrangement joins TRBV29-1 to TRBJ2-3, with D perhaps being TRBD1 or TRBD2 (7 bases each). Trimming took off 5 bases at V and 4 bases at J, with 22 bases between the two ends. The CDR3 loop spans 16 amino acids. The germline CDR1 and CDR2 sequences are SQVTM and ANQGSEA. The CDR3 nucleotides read TGCAGCGTTCTTCGAAATGGGGGGGACAGATCAGATACGCAGTATTTT. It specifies CSVLRNGGDRSDTQYF.